The entry below describes one T cell receptor beta chain. The data belong to a study of blood T cell repertoires in COVID-19. This table comes from immunoSEQ multiplex PCR, and its TCRdb copy is limited to in-frame clones, with some not included. Here the sample spans about 150,000 clones, about 73% being singletons. CDR1 MGHRA and CDR2 YSYEKL come from the germline V gene. The CDR3 is 14 amino acids. The V segment lost 0 bases and the J segment 7 bases; nucleotides outside the gene matches: 5. The sequence derives from a man aged 80 or over with acute or convalescent COVID-19. This sequence joins TRBV4-1 and TRBJ1-2, with 7 bases aligning to TRBD1. The sequencing input was peripheral blood. The CDR3 DNA reads as TGCGCCAGCAGCCAAGATAGGGCAGGGGGTGGCTACACCTTC. This encodes CASSQDRAGGGYTF.